This T cell receptor (beta chain) originates from a study of regulatory T cells in long-lasting Graves disease (dated by TCRdb to the early 2020s). Turning to the overall study: Persistent Graves' disease was defined as persistently positive TSH receptor autoantibodies together with antithyroid drug treatment for over 5 years. The study was registered as a clinical trial and conducted in China. A total of approximately 35 samples underwent TCR sequencing: approximately 13 from persistent and roughly 20 from newly diagnosed Graves' disease patients. In the clinical cohort, patients with persistent Graves' disease had used antithyroid drugs for an average of around 9.3 years. Patients with persistent Graves' disease were compared with patients with newly diagnosed Graves' disease using TCR sequencing and RNA sequencing of peripheral blood. What the research found in general, with its limitations: A larger number of public clonotypes was shared among persistent patients (around 2,700) than among newly diagnosed patients (around 880). Only peripheral blood was studied, because thyroid tissue, the primary lesion, was inaccessible. Preferential use of TRBV28, TRBJ1-2 and TRBJ2-5 was observed in persistent disease, whereas TRBV20-1 and TRBJ2-1 were favored in newly diagnosed disease. Compared with newly diagnosed patients, patients with persistent Graves' disease had lower TCR Shannon entropy and fewer highly expanded clones, which suggests clonal expansion. Sequencing and analysis were restricted to the TCR beta chain. The authors acknowledged the small sample size as a limitation that may reduce accuracy.

The library came from multiplex PCR. Sequencing used an Illumina HiSeq 4000. To build TCR beta libraries, CDR3 regions were amplified by Arm-PCR using iRepertoire HTBI primers. Before sequencing, the PCR products went through gel purification. In the source study's methods: A total of some 60 TRBV and 14 TRBJ segments were identified across samples and were used for gene usage analysis of CDR3 amino acid clonotypes. COPE and FqMerger were used to merge filtered high-quality paired reads into contigs. BLAST was used to align contigs to the IMGT TRBV, TRBD and TRBJ reference genes, and CDR3 was defined following IMGT. Any clonotype with a frequency above 0.1% was classified as a highly expanded clone. Shannon entropy served as the measure of repertoire diversity, while the Gini coefficient captured V-J evenness. Public clonotypes were defined as clonotypes shared by more than one individual. TCRdb handled the public reads itself, with Q25 trimming in fastp and clone calling in MiXCR, and kept productive beta chains. Each record represents a unique CDR3 protein, reported with the most common genes and DNA among its rows. The V and J calls shown here were made by TCRdb, not taken from the authors' results. The sample yields 350,000 to 500,000 distinct CDR3 sequences; 21% were counted once. The ten largest clones represent roughly an eighth of the sample.

Trimming removed 0 bases from V and 5 bases from J, leaving 17 bases between the germline ends. From cysteine to phenylalanine, the CDR3 is 15 amino acids long. Kept here is only the CDR3 DNA, which spans 45 bases and is read in frame from base 1. Based on the germline V gene (reference sequence), the CDR1 and CDR2 sequences are DFQATT and SNEGSKA. In its sample, this clonotype was seen a few times. Its antigen remains undetermined. The record has no base qualities; no much larger clone is one base away. Read against the paper, the sample's time point label means: persistent/refractory GD, antithyroid drugs over 5 years with positive TRAb. For both TCR sequencing and RNA sequencing, RNA was extracted from PBMCs using TRIzol. Graves' disease was diagnosed according to American Thyroid Association guidelines. The patients came from an endocrinology department in Xi'an, China. From each patient, nine milliliters of peripheral blood was collected into an EDTA anticoagulant tube. PBMCs were isolated by Ficoll Paque Plus density gradient separation without further T cell sorting. An Agilent 2100 Bioanalyzer and agarose gel were used to assess RNA quality, and a NanoDrop 2000 was used to measure RNA concentration.

The sequence is built from TRBV20-1 and TRBJ2-7; perhaps TRBD2 is the D gene, with 6 bases matching. Sequences were derived from peripheral blood mononuclear cells (PBMCs), sampled when the disease was refractory, from a patient treated with antithyroid drugs. The receptor was derived from a female donor with Graves disease. The CDR3 has the sequence CSARDRVTGVHEQYF. The sequenced DNA: TGCAGTGCTAGAGACAGGGTTACGGGGGTCCACGAGCAGTACTTC.